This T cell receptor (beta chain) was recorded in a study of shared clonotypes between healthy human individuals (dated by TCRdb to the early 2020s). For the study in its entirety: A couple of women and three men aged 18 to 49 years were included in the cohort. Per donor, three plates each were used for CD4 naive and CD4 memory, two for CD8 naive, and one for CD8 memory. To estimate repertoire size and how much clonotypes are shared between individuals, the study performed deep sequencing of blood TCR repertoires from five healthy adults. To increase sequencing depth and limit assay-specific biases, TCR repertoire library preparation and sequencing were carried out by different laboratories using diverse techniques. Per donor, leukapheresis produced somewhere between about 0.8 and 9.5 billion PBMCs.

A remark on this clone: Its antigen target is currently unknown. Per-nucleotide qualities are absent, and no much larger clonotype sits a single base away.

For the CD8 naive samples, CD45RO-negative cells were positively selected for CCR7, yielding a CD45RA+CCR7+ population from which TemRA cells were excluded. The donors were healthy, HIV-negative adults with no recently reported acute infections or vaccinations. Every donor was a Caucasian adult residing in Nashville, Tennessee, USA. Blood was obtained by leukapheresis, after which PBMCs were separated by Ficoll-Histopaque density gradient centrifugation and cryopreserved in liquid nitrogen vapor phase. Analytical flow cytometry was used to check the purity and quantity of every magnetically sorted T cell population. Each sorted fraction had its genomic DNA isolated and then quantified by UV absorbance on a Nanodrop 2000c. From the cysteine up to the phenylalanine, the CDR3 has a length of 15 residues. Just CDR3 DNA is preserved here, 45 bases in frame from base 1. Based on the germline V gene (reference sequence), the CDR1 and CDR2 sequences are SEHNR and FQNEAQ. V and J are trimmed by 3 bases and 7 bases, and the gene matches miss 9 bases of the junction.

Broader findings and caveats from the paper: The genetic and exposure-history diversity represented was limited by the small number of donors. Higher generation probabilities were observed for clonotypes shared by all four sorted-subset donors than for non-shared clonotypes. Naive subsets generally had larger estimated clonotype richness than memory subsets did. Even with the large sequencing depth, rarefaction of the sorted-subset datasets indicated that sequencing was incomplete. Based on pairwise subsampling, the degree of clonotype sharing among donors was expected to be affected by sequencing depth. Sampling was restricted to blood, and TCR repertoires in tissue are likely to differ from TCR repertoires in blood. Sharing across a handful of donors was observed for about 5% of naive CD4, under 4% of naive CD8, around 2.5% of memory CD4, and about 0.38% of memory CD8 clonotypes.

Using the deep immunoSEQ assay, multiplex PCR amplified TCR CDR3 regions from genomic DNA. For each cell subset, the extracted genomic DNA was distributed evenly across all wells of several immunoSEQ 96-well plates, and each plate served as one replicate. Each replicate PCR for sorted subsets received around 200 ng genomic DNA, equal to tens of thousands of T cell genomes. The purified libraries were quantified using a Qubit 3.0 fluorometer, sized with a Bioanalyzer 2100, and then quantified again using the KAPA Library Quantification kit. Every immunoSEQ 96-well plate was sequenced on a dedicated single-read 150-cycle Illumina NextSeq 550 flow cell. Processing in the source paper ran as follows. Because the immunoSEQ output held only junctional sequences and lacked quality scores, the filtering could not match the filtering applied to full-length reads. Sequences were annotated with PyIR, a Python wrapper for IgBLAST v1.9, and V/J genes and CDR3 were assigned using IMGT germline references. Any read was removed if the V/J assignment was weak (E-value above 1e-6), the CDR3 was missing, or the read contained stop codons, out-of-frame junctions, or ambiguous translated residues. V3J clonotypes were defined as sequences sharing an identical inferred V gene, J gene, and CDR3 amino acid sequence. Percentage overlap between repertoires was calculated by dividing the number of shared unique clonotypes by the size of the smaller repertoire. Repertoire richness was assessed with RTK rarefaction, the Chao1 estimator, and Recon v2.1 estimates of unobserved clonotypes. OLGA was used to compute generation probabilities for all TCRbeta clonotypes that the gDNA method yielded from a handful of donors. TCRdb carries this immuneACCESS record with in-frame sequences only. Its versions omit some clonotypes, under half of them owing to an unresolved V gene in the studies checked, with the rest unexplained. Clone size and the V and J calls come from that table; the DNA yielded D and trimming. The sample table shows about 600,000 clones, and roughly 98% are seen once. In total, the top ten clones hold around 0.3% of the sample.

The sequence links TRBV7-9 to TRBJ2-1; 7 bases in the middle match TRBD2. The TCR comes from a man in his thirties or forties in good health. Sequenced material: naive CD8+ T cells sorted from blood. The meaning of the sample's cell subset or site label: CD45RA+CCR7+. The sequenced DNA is TGTGCCAGCAGCTTCTCGCCGGGACTATTGAATGAGCAGTTCTTC. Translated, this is CASSFSPGLLNEQFF.